Following are 6 T cell receptor beta chains from one sample sequenced in a study of T cell clonotyping in hematopoietic cell transplantation. The protocol was immunoSEQ multiplex PCR, while the TCRdb copy is restricted to in-frame clones and leaves out a portion. Among approximately 17,000 clones listed, roughly 90% were seen once. Material for sequencing was peripheral blood mononuclear cells. Receptor source: a man in his fifties or sixties in good health. Some clones in this sample may be carry-over from other donors' samples.

This clone showed up just once. This rearrangement joins TRBV4-3 to TRBJ2-2, with 7 bases lining up with TRBD2. This CDR3 comprises 15 residues. The junction had 0 bases not matched to a gene; V was cut back by 1 base and J by 1 base. Germline V gives CDR1 LGHNA, CDR2 YSLEER. CDR3 coding DNA: TGCGCCAGCAGCCAAGGGGGGGGGAACACCGGGGAGCTGTTTTTT. This encodes CASSQGGGNTGELFF.

The rearrangement links TRBV7-9 to TRBJ2-1, with a tentative D call TRBD2 (6 bases). Trimming cost V 5 bases and J 12 bases, with 14 bases left between them. The CDR3 is 12 residues long. Germline CDR1 and CDR2: SEHNR and FQNEAQ (reference sequence). The CDR3 DNA sequence: TGTGCCAGCAGCCGGATGGGACTCGGGCAGTTCTTC. Encoded protein: CASSRMGLGQFF.

The chain has TRBV7-2 and TRBJ2-1, with 7 bases identical to TRBD1. The junction had 10 bases not matched to a gene; V was cut back by 10 bases and J by 10 bases. Per the germline V gene, CDR1 is SGHTA and CDR2 is FQGNSA. There are 12 residues in the CDR3. This chain's CDR3 is CATRQGKDEQFF. CDR3 coding DNA: TGTGCCACGCGACAGGGAAAAGACGAGCAGTTCTTC.

The rearrangement joins TRBV7-6 to TRBJ1-2; 7 positions agree with TRBD1. CDR3 length equals 14 residues. From germline, CDR1 is SGHVS and CDR2 FNYEAQ. V shed 9 bases and J 5 bases; nucleotides not matched to a gene: 12. The CDR3 sequence: CASTLTGTEYGYTF. The CDR3 DNA sequence: TGTGCCAGTACCCTTACCGGGACAGAGTATGGCTACACCTTC.

The chain recombines TRBV2 with TRBJ2-2; the D is unclear. Germline V gene lookup returns CDR1 SNHLY and CDR2 FYNNEI. The V end was cut by 8 bases, the J end by 4 bases, with 8 bases between. CDR3 length equals 12 residues. DNA of the CDR3: TGTGCCAGCGGGTATTTCACCGGGGAGCTGTTTTTT. Protein sequence: CASGYFTGELFF.

The chain couples TRBV30 to TRBJ1-6; a possible D gene is TRBD1 (5 bases). Deletions cut 1 base from V and 7 bases from J, with 8 bases between. Germline lookup yields CDR1 GTSNPN and CDR2 SVGIG (reference sequence). The CDR3 has 13 amino acids. The CDR3 here is CAWSDRLNSPLHF. Here the CDR3 DNA reads TGTGCCTGGAGTGACAGGTTGAATTCACCCCTCCACTTT.